This is a list of T cell receptor beta chains from one sample in a study of long-term antiretroviral therapy in people with HIV. The table came from immunoSEQ multiplex PCR; TCRdb's copy has only in-frame clones and leaves some out. The data contain about 22,000 clones, 79% of them singletons. Source: unsorted PBMCs, taken 4.1 years after starting antiretroviral therapy. The receptors were gathered from a woman aged 40-49 years with HIV. Each CDR3 is given with its conserved first and last residue. A D gene is named only where the DNA matches it firmly. Clone size, where shown, is once, few, many, or a class for clones that have expanded.

clone_size: NA
d_call: TRBD1
v_call: TRBV6-6
cdr3_length: 16
j_call: TRBJ1-4
cdr3_nt: TGTGCCAGCAGTATACAGGGGGCGGAATTTAATGAAAAACTGTTTTTT
cdr3_aa: CASSIQGAEFNEKLFF

clone_size: few
d_call: TRBD1
v_call: TRBV7-9
cdr3_length: 15
j_call: TRBJ2-7
cdr3_nt: TGTGCCAGCAGCTTAACCGGGACAGGGTTGAGGGAGCAGTACTTC
cdr3_aa: CASSLTGTGLREQYF

clone_size: NA
d_call: TRBD1
v_call: TRBV7-9
cdr3_length: 17
j_call: TRBJ1-2
cdr3_nt: TGTGCCAGCAGCTGGGATAGGGACAGGGGCGTTTTAAGTGGCTACACCTTC
cdr3_aa: CASSWDRDRGVLSGYTF

clone_size: NA
d_call: NA
v_call: TRBV4-1
cdr3_length: 16
j_call: TRBJ1-3
cdr3_nt: TGCGCCAGCAGCCAACAGACAGGAGCCTCTGGAAACACCATATATTTT
cdr3_aa: CASSQQTGASGNTIYF

clone_size: NA
d_call: NA
v_call: TRBV27
cdr3_length: 15
j_call: TRBJ2-7
cdr3_nt: TGTGCCAGCAGTTTAAACGGGAACAGGGTCTACGAGCAGTACTTC
cdr3_aa: CASSLNGNRVYEQYF

clone_size: NA
d_call: NA
v_call: TRBV7-8
cdr3_length: 14
j_call: TRBJ1-1
cdr3_nt: TGTGCCAGCAGCTTAGGGGGTTTGGGACCTGAAGCTTTCTTT
cdr3_aa: CASSLGGLGPEAFF

clone_size: few
d_call: TRBD2
v_call: TRBV7-6
cdr3_length: 14
j_call: TRBJ2-7
cdr3_nt: TGTGCCAGCAGCTTGACTAGCGGGAGCTACGAGCAGTACTTC
cdr3_aa: CASSLTSGSYEQYF

clone_size: NA
d_call: TRBD2
v_call: TRBV9
cdr3_length: 15
j_call: TRBJ2-5
cdr3_nt: TGTGCCAGCAGTGTCACCAGCGGGGGGGGAGAGACCCAGTACTTC
cdr3_aa: CASSVTSGGGETQYF

clone_size: NA
d_call: NA
v_call: TRBV5-5
cdr3_length: 18
j_call: TRBJ1-6
cdr3_nt: TGTGCCAGCAGCTTGGCCTGGGCAGGGCAGTTACCAAATTCACCCCTCCACTTT
cdr3_aa: CASSLAWAGQLPNSPLHF

clone_size: NA
d_call: NA
v_call: TRBV4-3
cdr3_length: 13
j_call: TRBJ1-4
cdr3_nt: TGCGCCAGCAGCCAAGAGTTGGGTGAAAAACTGTTTTTT
cdr3_aa: CASSQELGEKLFF

clone_size: medium-sized
d_call: TRBD1
v_call: TRBV12-5
cdr3_length: 15
j_call: TRBJ1-1
cdr3_nt: TGTGCTAGTGGTTTCTCGACAGGGAAGATCACTGAAGCTTTCTTT
cdr3_aa: CASGFSTGKITEAFF

clone_size: NA
d_call: NA
v_call: TRBV29-1
cdr3_length: 13
j_call: TRBJ2-7
cdr3_nt: TGCAGCGTATCCCGGGACGGCAACTACGAGCAGTACTTC
cdr3_aa: CSVSRDGNYEQYF

clone_size: NA
d_call: NA
v_call: TRBV12-2
cdr3_length: 14
j_call: TRBJ1-2
cdr3_nt: TGTGCAAGTCGCTCAGTAGGATCCGACTATGGCTACACCTTC
cdr3_aa: CASRSVGSDYGYTF

clone_size: NA
d_call: NA
v_call: TRBV11-1
cdr3_length: 14
j_call: TRBJ2-7
cdr3_nt: TGTGCCAGCAGCTTGGGACGGTTCTCCTACGAGCAGTACTTC
cdr3_aa: CASSLGRFSYEQYF

clone_size: once
d_call: NA
v_call: TRBV10-3
cdr3_length: 12
j_call: TRBJ2-1
cdr3_nt: TGTGCCATCGCCGGCGTCTACAATGAGCAGTTCTTC
cdr3_aa: CAIAGVYNEQFF

clone_size: NA
d_call: TRBD2
v_call: TRBV7-2
cdr3_length: 14
j_call: TRBJ2-7
cdr3_nt: TGTGCCAGCAGCTTAGAGCTGTTGAGCGGGAATCTGTACTTC
cdr3_aa: CASSLELLSGNLYF

clone_size: NA
d_call: NA
v_call: TRBV19
cdr3_length: 14
j_call: TRBJ2-2
cdr3_nt: TGTGCCAGTAGTATAAGGGGAAACACCGGGGAGCTGTTTTTT
cdr3_aa: CASSIRGNTGELFF

clone_size: NA
d_call: NA
v_call: TRBV5-1
cdr3_length: 14
j_call: TRBJ2-7
cdr3_nt: TGCGCCAGCAGCTTGGGGTCCGGACAGTACGAGCAGTACTTC
cdr3_aa: CASSLGSGQYEQYF

clone_size: NA
d_call: TRBD2
v_call: TRBV7-2
cdr3_length: 15
j_call: TRBJ2-7
cdr3_nt: TGTGCCAGCAGCCCCTCGGCGGGGGATAGGGACGAGCAGTACTTC
cdr3_aa: CASSPSAGDRDEQYF

clone_size: NA
d_call: TRBD2
v_call: TRBV11-2
cdr3_length: 15
j_call: TRBJ2-5
cdr3_nt: TGTGCCAGCAGCCCTTCCGGGACTAGCGGCGAGACCCAGTACTTC
cdr3_aa: CASSPSGTSGETQYF

clone_size: NA
d_call: TRBD1
v_call: TRBV5-1
cdr3_length: 15
j_call: TRBJ2-1
cdr3_nt: TGCGCCAGCAGCTTGGGACAGGGGGCTTACAATGAGCAGTTCTTC
cdr3_aa: CASSLGQGAYNEQFF

clone_size: NA
d_call: NA
v_call: TRBV19
cdr3_length: 17
j_call: TRBJ2-2
cdr3_nt: TGTGCCAGTAGTATCGACGCGACAGGGAGGAGCACCGGGGAGCTGTTTTTT
cdr3_aa: CASSIDATGRSTGELFF

clone_size: NA
d_call: NA
v_call: TRBV10-2
cdr3_length: 14
j_call: TRBJ1-4
cdr3_nt: TGCGCCAGCTCCTTCGGGAGGAGTAATGAAAAACTGTTTTTT
cdr3_aa: CASSFGRSNEKLFF

clone_size: NA
d_call: NA
v_call: TRBV10-3
cdr3_length: 18
j_call: TRBJ1-5
cdr3_nt: TGTGCCATCAGTGAGTCGGTCTTAGGGGGGGACGGCAATCAGCCCCAGCATTTT
cdr3_aa: CAISESVLGGDGNQPQHF

clone_size: NA
d_call: TRBD2
v_call: TRBV13
cdr3_length: 16
j_call: TRBJ2-2
cdr3_nt: TGTGCCAGCAGCCCCTTGAAAGCGGGAGGGACCGGGGAGCTGTTTTTT
cdr3_aa: CASSPLKAGGTGELFF

clone_size: NA
d_call: NA
v_call: TRBV29-1
cdr3_length: 13
j_call: TRBJ2-1
cdr3_nt: TGCAGCGTTGATGCGAGGACGGGCAATGAGCAGTTCTTC
cdr3_aa: CSVDARTGNEQFF

clone_size: NA
d_call: TRBD1
v_call: TRBV7-9
cdr3_length: 15
j_call: TRBJ1-4
cdr3_nt: TGTGCCAGCAGCTTACCCGGGACAGGGGGAGAAAAACTGTTTTTT
cdr3_aa: CASSLPGTGGEKLFF

clone_size: NA
d_call: NA
v_call: TRBV6-5
cdr3_length: 14
j_call: TRBJ2-2
cdr3_nt: TGTGCCAGCAGTTACTCGACTAACACCGGGGAGCTGTTTTTT
cdr3_aa: CASSYSTNTGELFF

clone_size: NA
d_call: TRBD1
v_call: TRBV5-6
cdr3_length: 15
j_call: TRBJ2-7
cdr3_nt: TGTGCCAGCAGCTTGGCACAGGGGGGCTCCTACGAGCAGTACTTC
cdr3_aa: CASSLAQGGSYEQYF

clone_size: NA
d_call: NA
v_call: TRBV7-8
cdr3_length: 14
j_call: TRBJ1-2
cdr3_nt: TGTGCCAGCAGCTTACGGAGGGGGAGTTTTGGCTACACCTTC
cdr3_aa: CASSLRRGSFGYTF

clone_size: NA
d_call: NA
v_call: TRBV7-2
cdr3_length: 14
j_call: TRBJ2-3
cdr3_nt: TGTGCCAGCAGCTTAGTGGGGGGAGCAGATACGCAGTATTTT
cdr3_aa: CASSLVGGADTQYF

clone_size: NA
d_call: NA
v_call: TRBV4-2
cdr3_length: 13
j_call: TRBJ2-3
cdr3_nt: TGTGCCAGCAGCCAAGCGGGTGCAGATACGCAGTATTTT
cdr3_aa: CASSQAGADTQYF

clone_size: NA
d_call: TRBD1
v_call: TRBV10-2
cdr3_length: 12
j_call: TRBJ2-4
cdr3_nt: TGCGCCAGCACCCTCACAGGGGACATTCAGTACTTC
cdr3_aa: CASTLTGDIQYF

clone_size: NA
d_call: NA
v_call: TRBV11-2
cdr3_length: 14
j_call: TRBJ1-1
cdr3_nt: TGTGCCAGCAACCCCGACAGGCAGAACACTGAAGCTTTCTTT
cdr3_aa: CASNPDRQNTEAFF

clone_size: NA
d_call: TRBD1
v_call: TRBV6-1
cdr3_length: 15
j_call: TRBJ2-7
cdr3_nt: TGTGCCAGCAGAGTAGACAGGGGGTGGATCTACGAGCAGTACTTC
cdr3_aa: CASRVDRGWIYEQYF

clone_size: NA
d_call: NA
v_call: TRBV29-1
cdr3_length: 15
j_call: TRBJ1-2
cdr3_nt: TGCAGCGTTGAGCCTCTGGGGAGGGGGGACTATGGCTACACCTTC
cdr3_aa: CSVEPLGRGDYGYTF

clone_size: NA
d_call: NA
v_call: TRBV5-1
cdr3_length: 15
j_call: TRBJ2-3
cdr3_nt: TGCGCCAGCAGCTTAATGGGAGTTTACACAGATACGCAGTATTTT
cdr3_aa: CASSLMGVYTDTQYF

clone_size: once
d_call: TRBD1
v_call: TRBV7-9
cdr3_length: 16
j_call: TRBJ2-5
cdr3_nt: TGTGCCAGCAGCCGGGACAGCATCCTCGGGGAAGAGACCCAGTACTTC
cdr3_aa: CASSRDSILGEETQYF

clone_size: NA
d_call: TRBD1
v_call: TRBV27
cdr3_length: 16
j_call: TRBJ1-1
cdr3_nt: TGTGCCACCTCGGAGAGACAGGGGGCGTCACGCACTGAAGCTTTCTTT
cdr3_aa: CATSERQGASRTEAFF

clone_size: NA
d_call: NA
v_call: TRBV10-3
cdr3_length: 16
j_call: TRBJ2-2
cdr3_nt: TGTGCCATCAGTGAGTCGAGGGGGAGGACCACCGGGGAGCTGTTTTTT
cdr3_aa: CAISESRGRTTGELFF

clone_size: NA
d_call: NA
v_call: TRBV18
cdr3_length: 14
j_call: TRBJ1-1
cdr3_nt: TGTGCCAGCTCATATTTAACAGGGAACACTGAAGCTTTCTTT
cdr3_aa: CASSYLTGNTEAFF

clone_size: NA
d_call: NA
v_call: TRBV13
cdr3_length: 15
j_call: TRBJ2-3
cdr3_nt: TGTGCCAGCAAGTCGGGGGACCACTCCACAGATACGCAGTATTTT
cdr3_aa: CASKSGDHSTDTQYF

clone_size: NA
d_call: NA
v_call: TRBV28
cdr3_length: 13
j_call: TRBJ1-4
cdr3_nt: TGTGCCAGCAACAGGCTAACTAATGAAAAACTGTTTTTT
cdr3_aa: CASNRLTNEKLFF

clone_size: few
d_call: TRBD2
v_call: TRBV11-3
cdr3_length: 14
j_call: TRBJ2-7
cdr3_nt: TGTGCCAGCAGCTTAGCGGGGGGATCCTACGAGCAGTACTTC
cdr3_aa: CASSLAGGSYEQYF

clone_size: NA
d_call: NA
v_call: TRBV25-1
cdr3_length: 14
j_call: TRBJ2-1
cdr3_nt: TGTGCCGCCGGCGGGGAGAGCTCCTACAATGAGCAGTTCTTC
cdr3_aa: CAAGGESSYNEQFF

clone_size: NA
d_call: NA
v_call: TRBV19
cdr3_length: 13
j_call: TRBJ1-2
cdr3_nt: TGTGCCAGTAGTATAGCCGCGAGCTATGGCTACACCTTC
cdr3_aa: CASSIAASYGYTF

clone_size: NA
d_call: TRBD1
v_call: TRBV30
cdr3_length: 16
j_call: TRBJ2-1
cdr3_nt: TGTGCCTGGGGGGGGACAGGGATGAGCTCCTACAATGAGCAGTTCTTC
cdr3_aa: CAWGGTGMSSYNEQFF

clone_size: NA
d_call: NA
v_call: TRBV7-9
cdr3_length: 12
j_call: TRBJ2-1
cdr3_nt: TGTGCCAGCAGCCTGGGGGGGGACAGCCAGTTCTTC
cdr3_aa: CASSLGGDSQFF

clone_size: NA
d_call: TRBD1
v_call: TRBV11-3
cdr3_length: 14
j_call: TRBJ1-6
cdr3_nt: TGTGCCAGCAGCTTACAGAGACAGGGCTCTCTCCTCCACTTT
cdr3_aa: CASSLQRQGSLLHF

clone_size: NA
d_call: NA
v_call: TRBV6-5
cdr3_length: 11
j_call: TRBJ2-1
cdr3_nt: TGTGCCAGCAGCCTCGGGACTGCACAGTTCTTC
cdr3_aa: CASSLGTAQFF

clone_size: NA
d_call: NA
v_call: TRBV11-3
cdr3_length: 14
j_call: TRBJ1-3
cdr3_nt: TGTGCCAGCAGCCCAGGCTCCTCTGGAAACACCATATATTTT
cdr3_aa: CASSPGSSGNTIYF